This paragraph covers one TCR beta chain sequence. The data are from a study of blood T cell repertoires in COVID-19. Study information: Both acute and convalescent COVID-19 samples were obtained from the United States, Italy and Spain. PBMCs, B-cell-depleted T cells, or T cells provided the cDNA or gDNA that made up the material.

In the original analysis: The assay estimated nucleated cells by amplifying reference gene primers. Sequenced by immunoSEQ multiplex PCR; TCRdb stores in-frame clones only, minus some. V and J calls and clone size are those listed in that table; D and trimming were worked out from the DNA. Here the sample spans some 200,000 clones, around 84% being singletons. CDR3 length equals 11 residues. V shed 3 bases and J shed 7 bases, with 9 bases lying between them. Germline V CDR1 and CDR2: SQVTM, ANQGSEA. V gene TRBV29-1 combines with J gene TRBJ2-5; D uncertain. This TCR was recovered from a human donor in a cohort sampled during active COVID-19. Sequencing used peripheral blood. The CDR3 sequence is CSVDRMGTQYF. CDR3 DNA sequence: TGCAGCGTTGACAGGATGGGGACCCAGTACTTC.